The entry below gives a single TCR beta chain sequence along with its context. Its specificity is unknown. Profiled with immunoSEQ multiplex PCR; TCRdb holds only in-frame clones, not every one. The sample yields tens of thousands of clones, 80% to 90% seen once. The sample is drawn from a study of a mutant IDH1 vaccine in newly diagnosed glioma. Across the study: Following radiotherapy alone, or alongside temozolomide cycles, vaccination was started after an interval of 4-6 weeks.

The CDR3 is made up of 13 amino acids. The J segment lost 5 bases and the V segment lost 6 bases, leaving 3 bases of the junction unmatched. Germline loops: CDR1 MDHEN, CDR2 SYDVKM. Time point of the sample: week 23, last vaccination. Vaccine doses each comprised 300 ug of mutant IDH1 20-mer peptide, with topical imiquimod. This chain connects TRBV28 to TRBJ2-1; 8 bases match TRBD1. The sequencing here drew on PBMCs, taken from a glioma patient whose treatment included an IDH1 peptide vaccine. This TCR was sampled from a man aged 35 to 55 with glioma. As DNA, the CDR3 is TGTGCCAGCAGGGGGACAGGAGACAATGAGCAGTTCTTC. Translating it yields CASRGTGDNEQFF.